One sample yielded the 10 T cell receptor beta chains listed below, sequenced in a study of blood T cells in healthy people across ages. Using a J-beta primer mix together with a sample-barcoded 5' primer, a second PCR was run for about 7 to 12 cycles. TCRdb re-called the 5' RACE reads with MiXCR, one entry per CDR3 protein. The sample includes 1.8 million or so distinct CDR3 sequences, roughly two fifths seen only once; the top ten take 23%. Sequenced: blood. The receptor source for this set is a human donor in good health.

Details on this clonotype: A junction boundary mismatches the germline segment, possibly from a read error. The chain carries TRBV5-1 and TRBJ1-5; D remains unclear. This CDR3 region has 15 residues. Germline values: CDR1 SGHRS, CDR2 YFSETQ. CDR3 bases: TGCGCCGGCAGCTTGGCGGGGATAAGCAATCAGCCCCAGCATTTT. This codes for CAGSLAGISNQPQHF.

This clonotype was seen only a few times. This chain joins TRBV29-1 and TRBJ1-2; 9 positions match TRBD1. V gave up 7 bases and J gave up 2 bases; unmatched junction bases: 5. Germline CDR1 reads SQVTM; CDR2 reads ANQGSEA. CDR3 length: 13 residues. CDR3 DNA: TGCAGCGCCTACAGGGGGCCGAACTATGGCTACACCTTC. Residues: CSAYRGPNYGYTF. The whole variable domain, filled in from reference TRBV29-1 and TRBJ1-2, reads SAVISQKPSRDICQRGTSLTIQCQVDSQVTMMFWYRQQPGQSLTLIATANQGSEATYESGFVIDKFPISRPNLTFSTLTVSNMSPEDSSIYLCSAYRGPNYGYTFGSGTRLTVV.

The genes are TRBV6-5 and TRBJ2-7, with D tentatively TRBD1 (5 bases). Trimming took 4 bases from V and 3 from J, leaving 13 bases between them. This CDR3 comprises 14 residues. Germline-derived CDR1 and CDR2 are MNHEY and SVGAGI. CDR3 region: CASSSGFGNYEQYF. The DNA of the CDR3 is TGTGCCAGCAGTTCAGGGTTCGGTAACTACGAGCAGTACTTC.

This chain links TRBV12-3 or TRBV12-4 with TRBJ1-2; the D gene is possibly TRBD1 (5 bases). The V end lost 4 bases, the J end lost 8 bases, and 11 bases lay between the germline ends. The CDR3 length is 12 residues. In DNA, the CDR3 is TGTGCCAGCAGTTCGCAGGGCACGGGCTACACCTTC. Encoded protein: CASSSQGTGYTF.

This chain uses TRBV29-1 with TRBJ1-2; a possible D gene is TRBD1 (5 bases). Looked up from germline, CDR1 is SQVTM and CDR2 is ANQGSEA. The CDR3 is 12 residues long. Trimming cost V 7 bases and J 3 bases, with 12 bases left between them. In DNA form, the CDR3 reads TGCAGCGCCAAGGGGCCAGACTATGGCTACACCTTC. Its protein is CSAKGPDYGYTF. Looking up the rest from reference TRBV29-1 and TRBJ1-2 gives the full variable domain: SAVISQKPSRDICQRGTSLTIQCQVDSQVTMMFWYRQQPGQSLTLIATANQGSEATYESGFVIDKFPISRPNLTFSTLTVSNMSPEDSSIYLCSAKGPDYGYTFGSGTRLTVV.

The chain is built from TRBV21-1 and TRBJ2-7; the table assigns TRBD2, which was not confirmed against the DNA. TRBV21-1 represents a pseudogene. The length of the CDR3 is 16 residues. This chain's CDR3 is CASTLISSGGYYEQYF. In DNA, the CDR3 is TGTGCCAGCACCCTTATATCTAGCGGGGGGTACTACGAGCAGTACTTC.

This clonotype appeared a few times. This chain links TRBV20-1 with TRBJ2-7; the D is unclear. The germline V gene encodes CDR1 DFQATT and CDR2 SNEGSKA (reference sequence). The CDR3 spans 14 residues. V shed 5 bases and J shed 1 base, with 15 bases lying between them. DNA of the CDR3: TGCAGTGCTTTAAACTCGGACGTATCCTACGAGCAGTACTTC. Its translation: CSALNSDVSYEQYF.

V and J are TRBV28 and TRBJ2-7; no clear D. This CDR3 has 15 residues. Trimming removed 3 bases at V and 7 bases at J, with 19 bases between. Germline assignment: CDR1 MDHEN and CDR2 SYDVKM. The CDR3 here is CASSFSSGLVREQYF. The DNA of the CDR3 is TGTGCCAGCAGTTTCAGCTCCGGGTTAGTACGGGAGCAGTACTTC.

The CDR3 spells CASSSLFQSNQPQHF. The CDR3 DNA follows: TGTGCCAGCAGTTCCCTTTTCCAAAGCAATCAGCCCCAGCATTTT. The gene calls are TRBV6-6 and TRBJ1-5; D unclear. CDR3 size: 15 residues. V lost 4 bases, J lost 1 base, and 11 bases lay in between. CDR1 is MNHNY and CDR2 is SVGAGI in the germline V gene (reference sequence).

A remark on this clonotype: Just one base apart from a much larger clone, this may be a read error. V gene TRBV12-3 or TRBV12-4 combines with J gene TRBJ1-1; D unclear. Deletions cut 6 bases from V and 6 bases from J, with 14 bases between. This CDR3 is built from 13 residues. The chain's CDR3 is CASRFLRGSEAFF. Written as DNA, the CDR3 is TGTGCCAGCAGGTTTCTTAGAGGGTCTGAAGCTTTCTTT.